Sequencing of this T cell receptor (beta chain) was carried out in a study of T cells expressing NK-cell markers. The overall study: It was sorted CD3+CD56-NKG2C+, CD3+CD56+NKG2C- and CD3+CD56+NKG2C+ T cells that provided the TCR beta repertoires. One of eight sequenced donors was HCMV-seronegative; the other seven were seropositive. Study-wide results and limits: What remained unclear was the HCMV specificity of expanded NKG2C+ T cell clones.

CDR1 is SGHTS, CDR2 YDEGEE, per germline. The CDR3 spans 15 residues. The authors generated TCR beta cDNA through 5'RACE template switching with UMIs. TCRdb reprocessed the 5' RACE reads and stores each CDR3 protein as one record, lacking DNA. The table lists 200,000 to 300,000 distinct CDR3 sequences. Points on this clonotype: The target antigen is unknown.

The chain uses TRBV5-8 and TRBJ1-4. Sequenced input: blood T cells: a sorted CD56 or NKG2C T cell subset, CD4+ or CD8+ T cells, or bulk PBMC T cells (not recorded which). The clonotype was recovered from a woman aged 18 to 75 in good health. Here the CDR3 reads CASSTGVQLREKLFF.